Listed here are 3 T cell receptor beta chains from one sample, sequenced in a study of regulatory T cells in long-lasting Graves disease. TCR beta libraries were built with iRepertoire HTBI primers and Arm-PCR of CDR3 regions. TCRdb called the multiplex PCR reads again in MiXCR, with one record for every CDR3 protein. The data show fewer than 500,000 distinct CDR3 sequences, under 20% seen once. Indicated time point: newly diagnosed GD, antithyroid drugs for less than 3 months. After RNA was extracted from PBMCs, the TCR library was made from it. The same data also contributed to another study, on T cells in Graves' hyperthyroidism and ophthalmopathy.

The sample consisted of peripheral blood mononuclear cells (PBMCs), taken at new diagnosis, from a patient treated with antithyroid drugs. The receptor set was obtained from a man between 40 and 49 years old with Graves disease.

At least ten counts were recorded for this clonotype. The V call is TRBV7-2, the J call TRBJ2-2; 7 bases agree with TRBD2. With V trimmed by 0 bases and J by 6 bases, 7 bases remained unmatched. The CDR3 totals 16 residues. Looked up from germline, CDR1 is SGHTA and CDR2 is FQGNSA. The CDR3 loop reads CASSLAGGPSAGELFF. The CDR3 coding sequence is TGTGCCAGCAGCTTAGCGGGAGGGCCCTCTGCCGGGGAGCTGTTTTTT. The full variable domain, in which reference TRBV7-2 and TRBJ2-2 provide the parts outside the CDR3, is GAGVSQSPSNKVTEKGKDVELRCDPISGHTALYWYRQSLGQGLEFLIYFQGNSAPDKSGLPSDRFSAERTGGSVSTLTIQRTQQEDSAVYLCASSLAGGPSAGELFFGEGSRLTVL.

This clonotype was seen at least ten times. J is TRBJ2-3 and V is TRBV11-2; 8 bases are shared with TRBD2. Germline-derived CDR1 and CDR2 are SGHAT and FQNNGV. The CDR3 consists of 15 residues. V lost 1 base and J lost 4; bases outside the gene matches: 4. In DNA, the CDR3 is TGTGCCAGCAGCTTAGGCGGGAGGTACGCAGATACGCAGTATTTT. Protein sequence: CASSLGGRYADTQYF.

Concerning this clonotype: Since a much larger clone is just one base distant, this may be a read error. The V gene is TRBV11-2, the J gene TRBJ2-1; D may be TRBD1 or TRBD2 (6 bases each). The CDR3 is made up of 15 amino acids. Looked up from germline, CDR1 is SGHAT and CDR2 is FQNNGV. Here the CDR3 reads CTSSLVQWGANEQFF. The CDR3 bases are TGTACCAGCAGCTTAGTACAGTGGGGGGCGAACGAGCAGTTCTTC.